This T cell receptor beta chain was sequenced in a study of cytomegalovirus exposure and HLA in healthy donors. With 1 base removed from V and 13 bases from J, the gap between germline ends came to 10 bases. CDR1 and CDR2 (germline): SNHLY, FYNNEI. This CDR3 is built from 12 residues. About this clone: Its antigen is still unknown.

Study-wide results and caveats: Confirmation in vitro established that a few CMV-associated chains were specific for CMV antigens. TCR beta chains numbering some 160 were designated cytomegalovirus-associated.

Donors came from a validation cohort of over a hundred subjects, distinct from the first 666-subject cohort. Data came from immunoSEQ multiplex PCR; TCRdb stores just in-frame clones and leaves some out. The sample comprises 150,000 to 200,000 clones, roughly 86% of which are singletons, and roughly 1.5% rests with the top ten. The chain couples TRBV2 to TRBJ1-4; D remains ambiguous. This sequence originates from a woman younger than 30 in good health and CMV-seronegative. The source material was PBMCs. CDR3 sequence reads: CASSEGHTGLFF. The DNA for the CDR3 is TGTGCCAGCAGTGAAGGGCATACGGGACTGTTTTTT.